The 5 T cell receptor beta chains below come from one sample, sequenced in a study of blood T cell repertoires in COVID-19. Sequenced by immunoSEQ multiplex PCR; TCRdb stores in-frame clones only, minus some. Found here are fewer than 65,000 clones, roughly 83% of them singletons; the top ten hold more than 8.5%. Sample: peripheral blood. Receptors originate from a man younger than 40 with COVID-19, enrolled during active disease.

This clone was seen a single time. V usage is TRBV7-8 and J usage is TRBJ2-2; D not resolved. V lost 8 bases to trimming and J lost 5 bases, with 6 bases between them. There are 11 residues in the CDR3. In germline, CDR1 is SGHVS, CDR2 FQNEAQ. In DNA form, the CDR3 reads TGTGCCAGCCATCAGACCGGGGAGCTGTTTTTT. Its translation: CASHQTGELFF.

This clone was picked up one time. The chain couples TRBV28 to TRBJ2-6, with a tentative D call TRBD2 (5 bases). The germline gives CDR1 MDHEN, CDR2 SYDVKM. The germline V and J ends were trimmed by 8 bases and 4 bases, with 21 bases remaining between them. The CDR3 runs to 17 residues. The CDR3 sequence: CASPGWSPRGGANVLTF. The DNA of the CDR3 is TGTGCCAGCCCGGGGTGGAGCCCTCGTGGGGGGGCCAACGTCCTGACTTTC.

The rearrangement joins TRBV29-1 to TRBJ1-1; D uncertain. The CDR3 loop spans 13 amino acids. V dropped 7 bases and J dropped 0 bases, with 12 bases sitting between them. Germline V CDR1 and CDR2: SQVTM, ANQGSEA. The CDR3 DNA sequence: TGCAGCGGCCACAGCCCCATGAACACTGAAGCTTTCTTT. Protein product: CSGHSPMNTEAFF.

V and J are TRBV19 and TRBJ2-6, with TRBD1 identical over 7 bases. Germline assignment: CDR1 LNHDA and CDR2 SQIVND (reference sequence). After removal of 5 bases from V and 2 bases from J, the junction contained 9 bases not matched to a gene. CDR3 length: 17 residues. CDR3 sequence: CASSSRQGSPGANVLTF. As DNA, the CDR3 is TGTGCCAGTAGTTCGAGACAGGGCTCGCCTGGGGCCAACGTCCTGACTTTC.

This rearrangement joins TRBV18 to TRBJ2-3; the D is unclear. The ends were cut back, 2 bases at V and 5 bases at J, with 5 bases in the middle. Germline V CDR1 and CDR2: KGHSH, LQKENI. This CDR3 has 12 residues. This CDR3 reads CASSPRQDTQYF. CDR3 in DNA: TGTGCCAGCTCACCAAGACAAGATACGCAGTATTTT.